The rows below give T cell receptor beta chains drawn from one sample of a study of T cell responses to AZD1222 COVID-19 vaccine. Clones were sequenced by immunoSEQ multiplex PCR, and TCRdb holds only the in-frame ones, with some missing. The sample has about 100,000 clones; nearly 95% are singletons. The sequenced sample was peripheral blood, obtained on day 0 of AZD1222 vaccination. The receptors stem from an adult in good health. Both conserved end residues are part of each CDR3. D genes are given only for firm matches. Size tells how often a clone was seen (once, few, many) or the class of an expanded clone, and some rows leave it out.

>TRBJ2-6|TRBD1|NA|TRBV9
CASSVTGVHLSGANVLTF
TGTGCCAGCAGCGTAACAGGGGTTCACCTCTCTGGGGCCAACGTCCTGACTTTC
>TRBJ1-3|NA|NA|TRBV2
CASRFEQGYGNTIYF
TGTGCCAGCAGGTTTGAACAGGGTTATGGAAACACCATATATTTT
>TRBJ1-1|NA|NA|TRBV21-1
CASSIRQRNTEAFF
TGTGCCAGCAGCATCAGACAGCGGAACACTGAAGCTTTCTTT
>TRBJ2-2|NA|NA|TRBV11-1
CASSFAGNGELFF
TGTGCCAGCAGCTTTGCAGGAAACGGGGAGCTGTTTTTT
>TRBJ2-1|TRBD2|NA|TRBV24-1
CATSDGLAGWFEQFF
TGTGCCACCAGTGACGGACTAGCGGGATGGTTTGAGCAGTTCTTC
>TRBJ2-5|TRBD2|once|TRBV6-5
CAVRTSGTIETQYF
TGTGCCGTCCGGACTAGCGGGACAATAGAGACCCAGTACTTC
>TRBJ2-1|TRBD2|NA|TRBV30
CAWSHPLAGGPGGNEQFF
TGTGCCTGGAGTCACCCACTAGCGGGAGGGCCAGGGGGAAATGAGCAGTTCTTC
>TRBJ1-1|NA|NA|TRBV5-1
CASSLGPGEEAFF
TGCGCCAGCAGCTTGGGGCCAGGGGAAGAAGCTTTCTTT
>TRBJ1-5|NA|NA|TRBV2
CASSVDGRNQPQHF
TGTGCCAGCAGTGTGGATGGACGCAATCAGCCCCAGCATTTT
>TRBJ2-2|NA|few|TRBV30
CAWRGALWGGELFF
TGTGCCTGGAGGGGAGCCCTATGGGGCGGGGAGCTGTTTTTT
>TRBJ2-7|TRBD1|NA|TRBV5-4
CASSYTGGGFYEQYF
TGTGCCAGCAGCTATACAGGGGGCGGATTCTACGAGCAGTACTTC
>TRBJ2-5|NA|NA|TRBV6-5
CASSYGAGYQETQYF
TGTGCCAGCAGTTACGGGGCGGGGTACCAAGAGACCCAGTACTTC
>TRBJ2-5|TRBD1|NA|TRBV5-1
CASSLGQGVETQYF
TGCGCCAGCAGCTTGGGACAGGGAGTGGAGACCCAGTACTTC
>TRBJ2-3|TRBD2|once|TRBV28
CASGIEGAGSDTQYF
TGTGCCAGCGGAATAGAAGGAGCGGGATCAGATACGCAGTATTTT
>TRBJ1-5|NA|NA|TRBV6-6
CASSHQTVGYQPQHF
TGTGCCAGCAGTCACCAGACAGTGGGTTATCAGCCCCAGCATTTT
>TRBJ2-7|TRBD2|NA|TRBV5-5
CASSLATSASYEQYF
TGTGCCAGCAGCTTGGCGACTAGCGCCTCCTACGAGCAGTACTTC
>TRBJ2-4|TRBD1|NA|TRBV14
CASSLGTGGDIQYF
TGTGCCAGCAGCCTTGGGACAGGGGGAGACATTCAGTACTTC
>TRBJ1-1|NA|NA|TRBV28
CASSSPWGGVTEAFF
TGTGCCAGCAGTTCCCCTTGGGGGGGGGTAACTGAAGCTTTCTTT
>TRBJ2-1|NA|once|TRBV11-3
CASSRGLSKSNEQFF
TGTGCCAGCAGCCGCGGACTATCCAAATCCAATGAGCAGTTCTTC
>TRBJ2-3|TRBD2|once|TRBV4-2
CASSQVILEREYGDTQYF
TGTGCCAGCAGCCAAGTGATTTTGGAGCGGGAGTACGGAGATACGCAGTATTTT
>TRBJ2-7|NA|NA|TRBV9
CASSLQEQTYEQYF
TGTGCCAGCAGCCTACAGGAACAGACCTACGAGCAGTACTTC
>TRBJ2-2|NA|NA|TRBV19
CASSFGLAGELFF
TGTGCCAGTAGCTTTGGCCTCGCCGGGGAGCTGTTTTTT
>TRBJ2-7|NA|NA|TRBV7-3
CASSLNPNRESQQYF
TGTGCCAGCAGCTTAAACCCAAATCGGGAGTCGCAGCAGTACTTC
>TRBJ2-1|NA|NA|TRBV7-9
CASRPEFDEQFF
TGTGCCAGCAGACCCGAGTTCGATGAGCAGTTCTTC
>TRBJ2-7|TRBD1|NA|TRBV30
CAWSLTGMGQYF
TGTGCCTGGAGTTTGACAGGGATGGGGCAGTACTTC